The present T cell receptor (beta chain) was sequenced within a study of T-cell memory formation after mild COVID-19. General study findings and limits: Clonal second-wave expansions that peaked on day 37 had unconfirmed SARS-CoV-2 specificity. Chiefly within CM and EM were the contracting CD4+ clones; CD8+ ones were within EMRA. Clones shrinking from day 15 to 85 showed even CD4/CD8 mixes; later expanders tilted CD4+.

TCRalpha and TCRbeta libraries used 5'RACE with constant-segment primers and UMIs. TCRdb recomputed calls from the 5' RACE reads with MiXCR, one row per CDR3 protein. Of 270,000 or so distinct CDR3 sequences in the sample, 16% are singletons; the top ten hold 20% to 25%. The table lists this clonotype with many counts. What it binds is not known. The V segment lost 8 bases and the J segment 0 bases; nucleotides outside the gene matches: 12. Germline CDR1 DFQATT, CDR2 SNEGSKA (reference sequence). This CDR3 region has 15 residues. The chain employs TRBV20-1 and TRBJ2-5, with 7 nucleotides matching TRBD1. The origin of this receptor is a man younger than 30 who had mild COVID-19 (a few samples of this study predate the infection). Cell type and time point are not known. The sequencing input was PBMCs or a T cell subset sorted from them (not recorded which). The CDR3 DNA reads as TGCAGTCCAGCCCGGGACAGTTGGTACCAAGAGACCCAGTACTTC. This encodes CSPARDSWYQETQYF.